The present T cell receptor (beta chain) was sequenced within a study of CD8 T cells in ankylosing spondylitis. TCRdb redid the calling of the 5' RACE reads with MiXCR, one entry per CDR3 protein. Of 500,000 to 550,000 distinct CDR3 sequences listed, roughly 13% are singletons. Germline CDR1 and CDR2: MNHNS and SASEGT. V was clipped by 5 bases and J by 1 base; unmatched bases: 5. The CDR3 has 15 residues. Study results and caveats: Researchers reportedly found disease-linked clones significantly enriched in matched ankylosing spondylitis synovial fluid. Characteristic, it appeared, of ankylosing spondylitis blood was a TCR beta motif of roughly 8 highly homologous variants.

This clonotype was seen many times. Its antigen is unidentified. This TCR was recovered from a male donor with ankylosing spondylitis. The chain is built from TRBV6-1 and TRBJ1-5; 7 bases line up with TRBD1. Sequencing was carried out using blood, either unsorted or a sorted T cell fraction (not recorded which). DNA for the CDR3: TGTGCCAGCAGTCCGACAGGGACGAGCAATCAGCCCCAGCATTTT. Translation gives CASSPTGTSNQPQHF.